This T cell receptor beta chain was sequenced in a study of blood T cell repertoires in COVID-19. Germline CDR1 reads LNHDA; CDR2 reads SQIVND (reference sequence). The CDR3 totals 15 residues. J lost 3 bases, V lost 1 base, and 3 bases had no gene match. The assay was immunoSEQ multiplex PCR, and TCRdb's table has in-frame clones only and misses some. Among roughly 230,000 clones listed, more than 65% were seen once. The V gene is TRBV19, the J gene TRBJ2-7, with 10 bases identical to TRBD1. The source material was peripheral blood. This receptor was taken from a man aged 50-60 years with active or convalescent COVID-19. In DNA form, the CDR3 reads TGTGCCAGTAGTATAGGACAGGGGGCGATCTACGAGCAGTACTTC. Residues: CASSIGQGAIYEQYF.